A selection of T cell receptor beta chains follows, all from one sample in a study of graft-versus-host responses after intestinal transplantation. Repertoires were generated with immunoSEQ multiplex PCR, while TCRdb's copy carries only in-frame clones and drops some. This table holds about 8,900 clones, about a quarter found once. Sequences were derived from alloreactive CD8+ T cells from a mixed lymphocyte reaction culture, sampled before transplantation. These receptor sequences come from a human patient who was an organ donor for intestinal transplantation. Each CDR3 is given with its conserved first and last residue. Each record gives: clone size, J gene, D gene, V gene, CDR3 protein, CDR3 DNA. A D gene is named only where the DNA matches it firmly. Rows may omit the clone size; those that give it use once, few, many or a size class.

size: NA
J: TRBJ1-3
D: NA
V: TRBV7-8
CDR3: CASTLSDTSGNTIYF
DNA: TGTGCCAGCACCTTATCGGACACTTCTGGAAACACCATATATTTT

size: few
J: TRBJ1-2
D: NA
V: TRBV6-6
CDR3: CASQYDLTDNYGYTF
DNA: TGTGCCAGCCAATATGATTTGACAGATAACTATGGCTACACCTTC

size: NA
J: TRBJ2-1
D: TRBD2
V: TRBV4-2
CDR3: CASSQDSGRLAGLYNEQFF
DNA: TGTGCCAGCAGCCAAGACTCGGGGAGACTAGCGGGACTCTACAATGAGCAGTTCTTC

size: few
J: TRBJ2-5
D: NA
V: TRBV11-3
CDR3: CASSPRGGPLAFKETQYF
DNA: TGTGCCAGCAGCCCAAGGGGCGGCCCGCTAGCGTTTAAAGAGACCCAGTACTTC

size: few
J: TRBJ2-7
D: NA
V: TRBV7-6
CDR3: CASSLGPTSDYEQYF
DNA: TGTGCCAGCAGCTTAGGGCCAACCAGCGACTACGAGCAGTACTTC

size: NA
J: TRBJ2-7
D: TRBD2
V: TRBV4-2
CDR3: CASSPFFPAGYYEQYF
DNA: TGTGCCAGCAGCCCCTTTTTTCCAGCGGGGTACTACGAGCAGTACTTC

size: NA
J: TRBJ1-2
D: NA
V: TRBV25-1
CDR3: CARGLFYGYTF
DNA: TGTGCCAGGGGACTCTTCTATGGCTACACCTTC

size: NA
J: TRBJ2-2
D: NA
V: TRBV7-9
CDR3: CASSLSEGGELFF
DNA: TGTGCCAGCAGCTTAAGTGAAGGCGGGGAGCTGTTTTTT

size: NA
J: TRBJ1-6
D: NA
V: TRBV5-4
CDR3: CASSQDTGYSPLHF
DNA: TGCGCCAGCAGCCAAGATACAGGGTATTCACCCCTCCACTTT

size: few
J: TRBJ1-5
D: NA
V: TRBV4-3
CDR3: CASSQDGGDNQPQHF
DNA: TGCGCCAGCAGCCAAGACGGAGGTGACAATCAGCCCCAGCATTTT

size: few
J: TRBJ2-7
D: NA
V: TRBV11-2
CDR3: CASSLGGGNHYEQYF
DNA: TGTGCCAGCAGCTTAGGGGGAGGAAACCACTACGAGCAGTACTTC

size: medium-sized
J: TRBJ2-7
D: NA
V: TRBV27
CDR3: CASSLSTGTKSYEQYF
DNA: TGTGCCAGCAGTTTATCAACCGGGACAAAATCCTACGAGCAGTACTTC

size: few
J: TRBJ2-7
D: NA
V: TRBV11-2
CDR3: CASSLGIYEQYF
DNA: TGTGCCAGCAGCTTGGGTATCTACGAGCAGTACTTC

size: few
J: TRBJ2-1
D: TRBD1
V: TRBV4-1
CDR3: CASSHTGTEIYNEQFF
DNA: TGCGCCAGCAGCCACACCGGGACAGAGATCTACAATGAGCAGTTCTTC